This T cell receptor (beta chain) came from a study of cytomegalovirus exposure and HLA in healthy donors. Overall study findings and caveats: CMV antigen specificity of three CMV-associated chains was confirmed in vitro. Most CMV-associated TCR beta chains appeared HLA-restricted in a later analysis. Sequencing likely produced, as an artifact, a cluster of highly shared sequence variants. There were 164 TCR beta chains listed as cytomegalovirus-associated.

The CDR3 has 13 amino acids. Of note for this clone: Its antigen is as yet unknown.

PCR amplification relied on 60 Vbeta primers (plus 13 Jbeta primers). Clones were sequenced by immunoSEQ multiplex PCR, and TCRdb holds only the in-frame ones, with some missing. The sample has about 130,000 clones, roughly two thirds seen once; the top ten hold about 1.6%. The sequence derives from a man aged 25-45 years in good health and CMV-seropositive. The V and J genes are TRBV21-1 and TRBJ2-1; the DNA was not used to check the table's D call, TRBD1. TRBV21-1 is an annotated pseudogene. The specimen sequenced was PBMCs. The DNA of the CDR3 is TGTGCCAGCAGCAAAGGGGGGCGGAATGAGCAGTTCTTC. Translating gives CASSKGGRNEQFF.